The 7 T cell receptor beta chains reported below all come from one sample, sequenced in a study of T cell responses to AZD1222 COVID-19 vaccine (dated by TCRdb to about 2021). The sample's time point label, in plain terms: baseline before first vaccination. Libraries came from the immunoSEQ multiplex PCR assay. As stored in TCRdb, this immuneACCESS dataset retains in-frame rearrangements with V and J assigned. A fraction of the clones does not appear; measured against another copy, unresolved V genes explain less than half of the discrepancy, and the remainder lacks a known reason. The sample has about 96,000 clones on record, 70% to 90% of them singletons. Around 1.6% of the sample lies in the top ten. The material was peripheral blood, obtained on day 0 of AZD1222 vaccination. Every receptor here comes from an adult in good health.

The chain carries TRBV27 and TRBJ2-7; 11 bases agree with TRBD2. The CDR3 covers 14 residues. Losses at the gene ends were 6 bases for V and 4 bases for J; bases not matched to a gene: 5. CDR1 is MNHEY, CDR2 SMNVEV, per germline (reference sequence). In DNA form, the CDR3 reads TGTGCCAGCAGCTTAGCGGGGGGGCCTTACGAGCAGTACTTC. Protein sequence: CASSLAGGPYEQYF.

This chain uses TRBV5-1 with TRBJ1-4; 7 bases map to TRBD1. V dropped 4 bases and J dropped 6; count of bases not matched to a gene: 9. Per germline, CDR1 SGHRS and CDR2 YFSETQ. This CDR3 has 15 residues. CDR3 protein: CASSLGGRGDEKLFF. DNA of the CDR3: TGCGCCAGCAGCCTAGGGGGCCGCGGGGATGAAAAACTGTTTTTT.

Details on this clone: It may be a read error: a sequence one base away is much more abundant. The genes are TRBV6-2 or TRBV6-3 and TRBJ2-3; D ambiguous. Germline assignment: CDR1 MNHEY and CDR2 SVGEGT. Trimming left V 0 bases short and J 4 bases short, with 5 bases between. The CDR3 consists of 13 residues. CDR3 protein: CASSYSMADTQYF. Here the CDR3 DNA reads TGTGCCAGCAGTTACTCGATGGCAGATACGCAGTATTTT.

The V call is TRBV5-4, the J call TRBJ2-3; TRBD2 is a possible D gene (5 bases). Deletions cut 3 bases from V and 6 bases from J, with 17 bases between. CDR1 and CDR2 (germline): SGHNT, YYREEE (reference sequence). The CDR3 runs to 15 residues. CDR3 region: CASSSYGIHTDTQYF. Here the CDR3 DNA reads TGTGCCAGCAGCTCGTACGGGATTCACACGGATACGCAGTATTTT.

The CDR3 loop is CAWSSAEKLFF. CDR3 bases: TGTGCCTGGAGCTCTGCGGAAAAACTGTTTTTT. The chain combines TRBV30 with TRBJ1-4; D remains ambiguous. CDR3 length: 11 residues. V lost 3 bases, J lost 8 bases, and 7 bases lay in between. Germline V CDR1 and CDR2: GTSNPN, SVGIG (reference sequence).

The rearrangement uses TRBV3-1 (or the pseudogene TRBV3-2) and TRBJ1-2; D is undetermined. V was cut by 3 bases and J by 8 bases, with 16 bases left in between. Germline values: CDR1 LGHDT, CDR2 YNNKEL (reference sequence). The CDR3 length is 14 residues. CDR3 bases: TGTGCCAGCAGCCATAGGCAGGAGGGTCAAGGCTACACCTTC. Translated, it gives CASSHRQEGQGYTF.

V and J are TRBV7-8 and TRBJ1-2; TRBD1 aligns across 8 bases. CDR1 is SGHVS, CDR2 FQNEAQ, per germline. CDR3 size: 12 residues. V lost 5 bases, J lost 8 bases, and 4 bases stayed unmatched. The CDR3 is CASSRDRGGYTF. The CDR3 coding sequence is TGTGCCAGCAGCCGTGACAGGGGCGGCTACACCTTC.